One sample yielded the 3 T cell receptor beta chains listed below, sequenced in a study of blood T cell repertoires in COVID-19. Data came from immunoSEQ multiplex PCR; TCRdb stores just in-frame clones and leaves some out. This sample has around 320,000 clones, with about 87% found just once. The sample was peripheral blood. The receptors derive from a woman in her twenties or thirties who had recovered from COVID-19.

The J gene is TRBJ1-6, the V gene TRBV2, with 10 bases that match TRBD1. The V and J ends lost 7 bases and 8 bases, in that order; junction bases with no gene match: 20. The CDR3 runs 19 residues. Germline CDR1 and CDR2: SNHLY and FYNNEI. CDR3 residues: CASTWGGQGFWISHSPLHF. The CDR3 DNA sequence: TGTGCCAGCACCTGGGGGGGACAGGGGTTCTGGATCTCCCATTCACCCCTCCACTTT. The full variable domain, completed using reference TRBV2 and TRBJ1-6, is EPEVTQTPSHQVTQMGQEVILRCVPISNHLYFYWYRQILGQKVEFLVSFYNNEISEKSEIFDDQFSVERPDGSNFTLKIRSTKLEDSAMYFCASTWGGQGFWISHSPLHFGNGTRLTVT.

The chain combines TRBV5-1 with TRBJ1-2; unclear D gene. Trimming removed 0 bases at V and 5 bases at J, with 14 bases between. The germline CDR1 and CDR2 sequences are SGHRS and YFSETQ. This CDR3 has 15 amino acids. The CDR3 protein is CASSLGGAGGYGYTF. Here the CDR3 DNA reads TGCGCCAGCAGCTTGGGTGGTGCAGGCGGGTATGGCTACACCTTC.

The V call is TRBV4-3, the J call TRBJ1-4, with 8 bases matching TRBD1. The V segment lost 2 bases and the J segment 7 bases; nucleotides outside the gene matches: 9. Germline V gene data show CDR1 as LGHNA and CDR2 as YSLEER. The CDR3 length is 16 residues. As DNA, the CDR3 is TGCGCCAGCAGCCAAAAGGCAGACAGGGGAGGTGAAAAACTGTTTTTT. Its protein is CASSQKADRGGEKLFF.